Following are 21 T cell receptor beta chains from one sample sequenced in a study of long-term antiretroviral therapy in people with HIV. The run of the v3.0 immunoSEQ assay was at survey level. Here immunoSEQ multiplex PCR was the method, and the copy in TCRdb shows in-frame clones only, minus some. The repertoire consists of about 22,000 clones, with 84% occurring once and the leading ten covering around 4%. The sample consisted of unsorted PBMCs, taken 5.9 years after starting antiretroviral therapy. The receptor set was obtained from a man under 40 with HIV.

The V call is TRBV5-4, the J call TRBJ1-1; D gene unclear. The V and J ends lost 0 bases and 3 bases respectively, with 18 bases between them. Germline V CDR1 and CDR2: SGHNT, YYREEE (reference sequence). This CDR3 is built from 17 residues. The CDR3 DNA reads as TGTGCCAGCAGCTTGGGCCCGGGATCTGCACAGCACACTGAAGCTTTCTTT. It encodes CASSLGPGSAQHTEAFF. Full variable domain (rest looked up from reference TRBV5-4 and TRBJ1-1): ETGVTQSPTHLIKTRGQQVTLRCSSQSGHNTVSWYQQALGQGPQFIFQYYREEENGRGNFPPRFSGLQFPNYSSELNVNALELDDSALYLCASSLGPGSAQHTEAFFGQGTRLTVV.

The rearrangement links TRBV20-1 to TRBJ2-7; D is possibly TRBD2 (5 bases). The CDR3 covers 10 residues. V lost 5 bases to trimming and J lost 4 bases, with 6 bases between them. Germline V gene sequence: CDR1 DFQATT, CDR2 SNEGSKA (reference sequence). The CDR3 bases are TGCAGTGCTGACTATTACGAGCAGTACTTC. Its protein is CSADYYEQYF.

The chain links TRBV4-3 to TRBJ2-7; possibly TRBD2 for D (5 bases). Germline V gives CDR1 LGHNA, CDR2 YSLEER. The CDR3 loop spans 16 amino acids. Trimming cost V 0 bases and J 2 bases, with 14 bases left between them. The CDR3 sequence is CASSQEGRLAAYEQYF. Here the CDR3 DNA reads TGCGCCAGCAGCCAAGAAGGTAGGCTAGCTGCCTACGAGCAGTACTTC.

The V and J genes are TRBV4-3 and TRBJ2-7; possibly TRBD2 for D (5 bases). Germline V CDR1 and CDR2: LGHNA, YSLEER. CDR3 length equals 15 residues. Trimming cost V 1 base and J 4 bases, with 14 bases left between them. CDR3 DNA: TGCGCCAGCAGCCAAGCACACGGGGAGCGGTACGAGCAGTACTTC. It translates to CASSQAHGERYEQYF.

This chain uses TRBV11-2 with TRBJ2-7; D is ambiguous. There are 15 residues in the CDR3. Germline lookup yields CDR1 SGHAT and CDR2 FQNNGV. Trimming took 5 bases from V and 6 from J, leaving 20 bases between them. In DNA form, the CDR3 reads TGTGCCAGCAGCCCCCCGCGGTTAAGGACCGGCGAGCAGTACTTC. This sequence encodes CASSPPRLRTGEQYF.

The CDR3 region is CASSQSARTASGELFF. CDR3 DNA: TGTGCCAGCAGCCAATCCGCTCGGACAGCCTCCGGGGAGCTGTTTTTT. This chain uses TRBV16 with TRBJ2-2; D possibly corresponds to TRBD1 (6 bases). V gave up 0 bases and J gave up 6 bases, with 14 bases separating them. Germline CDR1 is KGHSY and CDR2 is FQNENV. The CDR3 sequence is 16 residues long.

Written as DNA, the CDR3 is TGTGCCAGTAGGGCAAGGGCTAGTCGGGACAATGAGCAGTTCTTC. It specifies CASRARASRDNEQFF. The J gene is TRBJ2-1, the V gene TRBV19; D not resolved. Germline V gene lookup returns CDR1 LNHDA and CDR2 SQIVND (reference sequence). Between the trimmed V and J ends, which lost 6 bases and 5 bases, there was a span of 17 bases. The CDR3 has 15 amino acids.

The chain couples TRBV7-9 to TRBJ1-5; TRBD1 aligns across 7 bases. The germline CDR1 and CDR2 sequences are SEHNR and FQNEAQ (reference sequence). After removal of 5 bases from V and 0 bases from J, the junction contained 1 base not matched to a gene. The CDR3 is made up of 14 amino acids. The CDR3 sequence is CASSPGGSNQPQHF. In DNA form, the CDR3 reads TGTGCCAGCAGCCCAGGGGGTAGCAATCAGCCCCAGCATTTT.

This sequence joins TRBV28 and TRBJ2-6, with 9 bases aligning to TRBD1. Germline V lookup: CDR1 MDHEN, CDR2 SYDVKM. V trimming: 5 bases; J trimming: 11 bases; junction bases outside the gene matches: 10. The CDR3 has 15 amino acids. CDR3 sequence: CASSLPGQGSDVLTF. The CDR3 DNA reads TGTGCCAGCAGTCTCCCTGGACAGGGGAGCGACGTCCTGACTTTC.

The rearrangement links TRBV27 to TRBJ1-2, with a tentative D call TRBD1 (6 bases). Germline assignment: CDR1 MNHEY and CDR2 SMNVEV (reference sequence). The CDR3 length is 15 residues. Trimming stripped 6 bases from V and 4 bases from J, with 18 bases between. CDR3 bases: TGTGCCAGCAGCTCTTCCGGGGGGCTGGGCTATGGCTACACCTTC. Protein: CASSSSGGLGYGYTF.

The chain employs TRBV11-2 and TRBJ1-5; the match to TRBD1 covers 7 bases. Germline V CDR1 and CDR2: SGHAT, FQNNGV. CDR3 length: 14 amino acids. V shed 5 bases, J shed 3 bases, and the junction held 4 bases outside the gene matches. The CDR3 DNA reads TGTGCCAGCAGCCGGGGACAGTCCAATCAGCCCCAGCATTTT. Residues: CASSRGQSNQPQHF.

J is TRBJ2-7 and V is TRBV7-8; no reliable D call. V shed 4 bases and J shed 2 bases, with 3 bases lying between them. Germline loops: CDR1 SGHVS, CDR2 FQNEAQ. This CDR3 spans 11 amino acids. The chain's CDR3 is CASSSPYEQYF. CDR3 nucleotide sequence: TGTGCCAGCAGCTCCCCCTACGAGCAGTACTTC.

As DNA, the CDR3 is TGTGCCAGCACCCCCTTCCAAGGGGGGCGAGGGCGCAATCAGCCCCAGCATTTT. Its translation: CASTPFQGGRGRNQPQHF. This chain links TRBV28 with TRBJ1-5, with a tentative D call TRBD1 (6 bases). Germline-derived CDR1 and CDR2 are MDHEN and SYDVKM. V shed 7 bases and J shed 2 bases, with 24 bases lying between them. This CDR3 has 18 residues.

V gene TRBV11-2 combines with J gene TRBJ1-2; D is ambiguous. Germline values: CDR1 SGHAT, CDR2 FQNNGV. Between the trimmed V and J ends, which lost 5 bases and 2 bases, there was a span of 15 bases. CDR3 length: 15 residues. CDR3 bases: TGTGCCAGCAGCCCTTCGACTGGCCCCAACTATGGCTACACCTTC. Translating gives CASSPSTGPNYGYTF.

A single count supports this clone. J is TRBJ2-7 and V is TRBV5-4; D is uncertain. The V end was cut by 0 bases, the J end by 4 bases, with 5 bases between. Germline V gene sequence: CDR1 SGHNT, CDR2 YYREEE (reference sequence). The CDR3 is 12 residues long. CDR3 DNA sequence: TGTGCCAGCAGCTTGGTAGGGTACGAGCAGTACTTC. It is translated as CASSLVGYEQYF.

The chain employs TRBV11-2 and TRBJ1-2; D unclear. The germline gives CDR1 SGHAT, CDR2 FQNNGV. Trimming cost V 7 bases and J 0 bases, with 9 bases left between them. The CDR3 has 13 residues. CDR3 protein: CASTRTANYGYTF. DNA of the CDR3: TGTGCCAGCACCCGTACAGCTAACTATGGCTACACCTTC. The full variable domain, rest sourced from reference TRBV11-2 and TRBJ1-2, is EAGVAQSPRYKIIEKRQSVAFWCNPISGHATLYWYQQILGQGPKLLIQFQNNGVVDDSQLPKDRFSAERLKGVDSTLKIQPAKLEDSAVYLCASTRTANYGYTFGSGTRLTVV.

This clone appeared a few times. The genes are TRBV21-1 and TRBJ1-3; no DNA check was done on the table's D call, TRBD1. TRBV21-1 is flagged as a pseudogene. This CDR3 is built from 17 residues. CDR3 DNA sequence: TGTGCCAGCAGCACTACTTTGGACAGGGGGTTCCGAAACACCATATATTTT. Amino acid sequence: CASSTTLDRGFRNTIYF.

This clone was counted once. V gene TRBV11-1 combines with J gene TRBJ1-2; 8 bases align to TRBD1. CDR3 length: 13 amino acids. Germline V gene lookup returns CDR1 SGHAT and CDR2 FQDESV (reference sequence). The trim removed 5 bases at V and 7 bases at J, leaving 6 bases unmatched. As DNA, the CDR3 is TGTGCCAGCAGCATACAGGGGGTCTTTGGCTACACCTTC. It specifies CASSIQGVFGYTF.

The rearrangement links TRBV7-3 to TRBJ2-3; D is undetermined. The V gene's germline CDR1 is SGHTA and CDR2 FQGTGA. This CDR3 is 13 amino acids long. Trimming shortened V by 5 bases and J by 5 bases, and 11 bases separated the two germline ends. Here the CDR3 reads CASSQNPGDTQYF. DNA for the CDR3: TGTGCCAGCAGCCAAAACCCAGGAGATACGCAGTATTTT.

By its share, this clone is medium-sized (0.01 to 0.1%). This sequence joins TRBV28 and TRBJ1-6; D remains ambiguous. The CDR3 consists of 16 residues. The V and J ends lost 5 bases and 7 bases respectively, with 18 bases between them. Germline lookup yields CDR1 MDHEN and CDR2 SYDVKM. CDR3 sequence (DNA): TGTGCCAGCAGTAACAACCCCGACATCCTAAATTCACCCCTCCACTTT. This codes for CASSNNPDILNSPLHF.

The rearrangement joins TRBV2 to TRBJ1-1; D is perhaps TRBD1 (5 bases). This CDR3 has 13 residues. Trimming removed 6 bases from V and 5 bases from J, with 13 bases in between. Germline CDR1 SNHLY, CDR2 FYNNEI. The CDR3 DNA is TGTGCCAGCAGCGGGGGGGATTGGACTGAAGCTTTCTTT. This codes for CASSGGDWTEAFF.